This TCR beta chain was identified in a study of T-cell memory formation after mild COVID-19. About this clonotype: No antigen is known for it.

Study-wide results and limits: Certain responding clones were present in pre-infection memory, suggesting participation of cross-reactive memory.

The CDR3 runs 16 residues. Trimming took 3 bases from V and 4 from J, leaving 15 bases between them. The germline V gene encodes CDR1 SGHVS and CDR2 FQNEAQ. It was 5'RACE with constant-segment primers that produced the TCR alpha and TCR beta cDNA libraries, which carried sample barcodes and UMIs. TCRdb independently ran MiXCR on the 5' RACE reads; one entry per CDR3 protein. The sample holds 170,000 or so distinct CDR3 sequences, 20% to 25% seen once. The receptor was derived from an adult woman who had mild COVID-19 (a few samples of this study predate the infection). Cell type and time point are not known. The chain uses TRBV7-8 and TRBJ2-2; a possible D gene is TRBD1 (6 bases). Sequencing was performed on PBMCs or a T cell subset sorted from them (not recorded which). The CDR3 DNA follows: TGTGCCAGCAGCTTGGGGTACAGGGAGATCACCGGGGAGCTGTTTTTT. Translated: CASSLGYREITGELFF.